These T cell receptor beta chains were read from a single sample in a study of shared clonotypes between healthy human individuals. Here immunoSEQ multiplex PCR was the method, and the copy in TCRdb shows in-frame clones only, minus some. The table records about 2.4 million clones, 93% of them present only once. Sequencing was performed on naive CD4+ T cells from PBMCs. Every receptor here comes from a man younger than 35 in good health. Some clones in this sample may be carry-over from other donors' samples. Each CDR3 is given with its conserved first and last residue. A D gene is named only where the DNA matches it firmly. Rows may omit the clone size; those that give it use once, few, many or a size class.

J gene | V gene | clone size | D gene | CDR3 protein | CDR3 DNA
TRBJ2-7 | TRBV14 | once | NA | CASSLQGSPYEQYF | TGTGCCAGCAGCCTACAGGGTTCCCCCTACGAGCAGTACTTC
TRBJ2-7 | TRBV5-1 | NA | NA | CASSSQDRSYEQYF | TGCGCCAGCAGCTCTCAGGACCGGTCCTACGAGCAGTACTTC
TRBJ2-3 | TRBV7-3 | NA | TRBD2 | CASSPRLAGAPTQYF | TGTGCCAGCAGCCCCAGACTAGCGGGAGCTCCAACGCAGTATTTT
TRBJ2-5 | TRBV2 | NA | TRBD2 | CASSERTSGWETQYF | TGTGCCAGCAGTGAACGGACTAGCGGGTGGGAGACCCAGTACTTC
TRBJ2-7 | TRBV28 | NA | TRBD2 | CASSFAGLAGEEEQYF | TGTGCCAGCAGTTTCGCTGGACTAGCGGGAGAGGAAGAGCAGTACTTC
TRBJ2-7 | TRBV7-8 | NA | TRBD2 | CASSPGLAATYEQYF | TGTGCCAGCAGCCCGGGACTAGCGGCTACCTACGAGCAGTACTTC
TRBJ2-7 | TRBV5-6 | NA | NA | CASSFGSYEQYF | TGTGCCAGCAGCTTTGGGTCCTACGAGCAGTACTTC
TRBJ1-1 | TRBV5-4 | NA | NA | CASSLGVPGNTEAFF | TGTGCCAGCAGCTTGGGAGTTCCCGGCAACACTGAAGCTTTCTTT
TRBJ1-5 | TRBV18 | once | TRBD1 | CASSPGQGFQPQHF | TGTGCCAGCTCACCTGGACAGGGTTTTCAGCCCCAGCATTTT
TRBJ2-6 | TRBV28 | NA | NA | CAKRMKGTAPRGRSGANVLTF | TGTGCCAAACGGATGAAAGGGACGGCACCTAGGGGAAGATCTGGGGCCAACGTCCTGACTTTC
TRBJ1-3 | TRBV29-1 | NA | NA | CSVRPELGTGNTIYF | TGCAGCGTTCGCCCGGAATTGGGAACTGGAAACACCATATATTTT
TRBJ1-3 | TRBV9 | NA | NA | CASSVGIGGYSGNTIYF | TGTGCCAGCAGCGTAGGTATAGGGGGTTACTCTGGAAACACCATATATTTT
TRBJ1-2 | TRBV11-2 | NA | NA | CASSLAPGEGYTF | TGTGCCAGCAGCTTAGCCCCAGGGGAAGGCTACACCTTC
TRBJ2-5 | TRBV19 | NA | NA | CASSIRGQQETQYF | TGTGCCAGTAGTATCCGGGGGCAGCAAGAGACCCAGTACTTC
TRBJ2-5 | TRBV7-2 | once | TRBD2 | CASSLEGGETQYF | TGTGCCAGCAGCTTAGAGGGAGGGGAGACCCAGTACTTC
TRBJ2-3 | TRBV30 | NA | TRBD2 | CAWRIAGSTDTQYF | TGTGCCTGGAGGATAGCGGGGAGCACAGATACGCAGTATTTT
TRBJ2-6 | TRBV28 | NA | NA | CASGGSLSGANVLTF | TGTGCCAGCGGTGGCAGCCTCTCTGGGGCCAACGTCCTGACTTTC
TRBJ2-5 | TRBV6-5 | NA | TRBD1 | CASRRGQGGITQYF | TGTGCCAGCAGGCGTGGACAGGGGGGGATCACCCAGTACTTC
TRBJ2-7 | TRBV5-6 | NA | NA | CASSSGPWDLYEQYF | TGTGCCAGCAGTTCCGGACCCTGGGACCTCTACGAGCAGTACTTC
TRBJ1-1 | TRBV6-5 | NA | NA | CASSTGQVMNTEAFF | TGTGCCAGCAGCACGGGACAAGTCATGAACACTGAAGCTTTCTTT
TRBJ1-1 | TRBV7-9 | NA | NA | CASSSGTRGGTEAFF | TGTGCCAGCAGCTCGGGGACAAGGGGTGGGACTGAAGCTTTCTTT
TRBJ2-1 | TRBV5-1 | NA | NA | CASSLEPDPGEQFF | TGCGCCAGCAGCTTAGAGCCCGACCCCGGTGAGCAGTTCTTC
TRBJ2-3 | TRBV15 | NA | NA | CATSRDGQDTDTQYF | TGTGCCACCAGCAGAGACGGGCAGGACACAGATACGCAGTATTTT
TRBJ2-5 | TRBV5-1 | NA | NA | CASSTNVVGQQETQYF | TGCGCCAGCAGCACTAATGTGGTTGGACAGCAAGAGACCCAGTACTTC
TRBJ1-4 | TRBV11-2 | few | TRBD1 | CASSLGRGNEKLFF | TGTGCCAGCAGCTTAGGCAGGGGGAATGAAAAACTGTTTTTT
TRBJ2-6 | TRBV19 | NA | NA | CASRSSGANVLTF | TGTGCCAGTAGGAGCTCTGGGGCCAACGTCCTGACTTTC
TRBJ2-1 | TRBV10-3 | NA | NA | CAITPGPGDRVEQFF | TGTGCCATCACCCCAGGGCCAGGGGACCGGGTGGAGCAGTTCTTC
TRBJ2-1 | TRBV27 | NA | NA | CASSLFTGEQFF | TGTGCCAGCAGTTTATTTACCGGTGAGCAGTTCTTC
TRBJ2-7 | TRBV28 | NA | NA | CASSSAGQRDEQYF | TGTGCCAGCAGTTCCGCCGGACAGAGGGACGAGCAGTACTTC
TRBJ2-6 | TRBV2 | NA | NA | CASSGVSGANVLTF | TGTGCCAGCAGCGGAGTCTCTGGGGCCAACGTCCTGACTTTC
TRBJ1-1 | TRBV28 | NA | NA | CASSLHRMNTEAFF | TGTGCCAGCAGTTTACACAGAATGAACACTGAAGCTTTCTTT
TRBJ2-2 | TRBV11-3 | few | NA | CASSWGTGELFF | TGTGCCAGCAGCTGGGGGACCGGGGAGCTGTTTTTT
TRBJ2-1 | TRBV10-3 | NA | NA | CAISPYGLAGNEQFF | TGTGCCATCAGCCCCTACGGCCTCGCGGGGAATGAGCAGTTCTTC
TRBJ2-5 | TRBV25-1 | NA | NA | CASSEKRFVETQYF | TGTGCCAGCAGTGAAAAGAGATTCGTGGAGACCCAGTACTTC
TRBJ2-3 | TRBV6-5 | NA | NA | CASSTGYTDTQYF | TGTGCCAGCAGTACAGGGTACACCGATACGCAGTATTTT
TRBJ2-1 | TRBV5-1 | NA | TRBD2 | CASSGGRTSFNEQFF | TGCGCCAGCAGCGGAGGGAGGACTAGCTTCAATGAGCAGTTCTTC
TRBJ2-7 | TRBV7-9 | NA | NA | CASSLAEGIEQYF | TGTGCCAGCAGCTTAGCGGAGGGAATCGAGCAGTACTTC
TRBJ1-2 | TRBV19 | NA | NA | CASSHRVDYGYTF | TGTGCCAGTAGTCACAGGGTCGACTATGGCTACACCTTC
TRBJ2-5 | TRBV5-4 | once | TRBD1 | CASSRDRAQETQYF | TGTGCCAGCAGCCGTGACAGGGCCCAAGAGACCCAGTACTTC
TRBJ2-3 | TRBV6-5 | NA | NA | CASSYGPTEGDTQYF | TGTGCCAGCAGTTACGGTCCGACTGAAGGAGATACGCAGTATTTT
TRBJ1-2 | TRBV27 | NA | NA | CASTAGLGGYTF | TGTGCCAGCACGGCGGGCCTGGGGGGCTACACCTTC
TRBJ2-3 | TRBV9 | NA | TRBD2 | CASVTGAAGGATDTQYF | TGTGCCAGCGTTACGGGGGCGGCGGGAGGCGCCACAGATACGCAGTATTTT
TRBJ2-7 | TRBV10-3 | once | TRBD2 | CAISGLAGVLAYEQYF | TGTGCCATCAGTGGACTAGCGGGAGTATTAGCCTACGAGCAGTACTTC
TRBJ2-7 | TRBV4-2 | NA | TRBD2 | CASSRGNHNSGIDYEQYF | TGTGCCAGCAGCCGGGGCAACCATAATAGCGGGATTGACTACGAGCAGTACTTC
TRBJ2-3 | TRBV9 | NA | NA | CASSVRSSATDTQYF | TGTGCCAGCAGCGTGAGGTCCTCGGCCACAGATACGCAGTATTTT
TRBJ2-3 | TRBV5-1 | NA | TRBD1 | CASSLAQGADTQYF | TGCGCCAGCAGCTTGGCGCAGGGGGCAGATACGCAGTATTTT
TRBJ2-5 | TRBV28 | NA | TRBD1 | CASSSTGQGSGPTQYF | TGTGCCAGCAGTTCTACGGGACAGGGGTCCGGTCCGACCCAGTACTTC
TRBJ2-7 | TRBV11-2 | NA | NA | CASSLGGTRSYEQYF | TGTGCCAGCAGCTTAGGCGGGACACGATCCTACGAGCAGTACTTC
TRBJ1-1 | TRBV28 | NA | TRBD1 | CASSLTPGGGLYTEAFF | TGTGCCAGCAGCCTTACCCCAGGGGGGGGGTTGTACACTGAAGCTTTCTTT
TRBJ2-1 | TRBV5-4 | NA | NA | CASSPRERGGGEQFF | TGTGCCAGCAGCCCGAGGGAGCGGGGAGGGGGTGAGCAGTTCTTC
TRBJ1-4 | TRBV5-1 | NA | TRBD1 | CASSTQGATNEKLFF | TGCGCCAGCAGCACCCAGGGGGCGACTAATGAAAAACTGTTTTTT